The rows below give T cell receptor beta chains drawn from one sample of a study of blood T cell repertoires in COVID-19. Profiling relied on immunoSEQ multiplex PCR, and the TCRdb table lists in-frame clones only, not all of them. The data show tens of thousands of clones, with around 88% seen just once and around 6% held by the top ten. Sequencing was done on a sample of peripheral blood. The receptors shown here come from a woman aged 70-85 years with acute or convalescent COVID-19. Both conserved end residues are part of each CDR3. The D gene is left open where the match is weak. A clone size is listed for some rows: how often the clone was seen (once, few, many), or a class if it is expanded.

abundance,j_gene,v_gene,len,d_gene,CDR3aa,CDR3nt
NA,TRBJ1-1,TRBV7-2,14,NA,CASSRWTEPAEAFF,TGTGCCAGCAGCCGTTGGACAGAACCTGCTGAAGCTTTCTTT
NA,TRBJ1-6,TRBV7-3,15,TRBD1,CASSLLGQGNSPLHF,TGTGCCAGCAGCTTACTCGGACAGGGGAATTCACCCCTCCACTTT
NA,TRBJ2-4,TRBV13,15,NA,CASSFRSEAKNIQYF,TGTGCCAGCAGCTTTCGGTCCGAGGCCAAAAACATTCAGTACTTC
NA,TRBJ2-3,TRBV15,17,NA,CATSRDGLLGGTDTQYF,TGTGCCACCAGCAGAGATGGCCTGTTAGGGGGCACAGATACGCAGTATTTT
NA,TRBJ1-5,TRBV19,19,TRBD1,CASSIVSGTGLDSNQPQHF,TGTGCCAGTAGTATAGTCTCCGGGACAGGGCTCGATAGCAATCAGCCCCAGCATTTT
NA,TRBJ1-6,TRBV7-3,13,TRBD1,CASSPDRVTPLHF,TGTGCCAGCAGCCCCGACAGGGTAACACCCCTCCACTTT
NA,TRBJ1-5,TRBV19,15,TRBD1,CASSIPGQGSQPQHF,TGTGCCAGTAGTATCCCCGGACAGGGGAGTCAGCCCCAGCATTTT
NA,TRBJ1-4,TRBV6-5,16,NA,CASSYSNRVANEKLFF,TGTGCCAGCAGTTATTCCAACAGGGTGGCTAATGAAAAACTGTTTTTT
NA,TRBJ1-5,TRBV18,13,NA,CASSPGEDQPQHF,TGTGCCAGCTCACCAGGGGAGGATCAGCCCCAGCATTTT
NA,TRBJ2-7,TRBV10-2,11,NA,CASSDAHGQYF,TGCGCCAGCAGTGACGCCCACGGGCAGTACTTC
NA,TRBJ1-1,TRBV7-9,15,TRBD1,CASSLVRTGGAEAFF,TGTGCCAGCAGCTTAGTACGGACAGGAGGGGCTGAAGCTTTCTTT
NA,TRBJ2-7,TRBV10-3,11,NA,CAIRERGEQYF,TGTGCCATCAGGGAGAGAGGGGAGCAGTACTTC
NA,TRBJ2-6,TRBV28,16,NA,CASSPNRVPGANVLTF,TGTGCCAGCAGTCCAAACAGGGTACCTGGGGCCAACGTCCTGACTTTC
NA,TRBJ2-7,TRBV18,14,NA,CASSPQRGGYEQYF,TGTGCCAGCTCACCTCAACGGGGAGGATACGAGCAGTACTTC
NA,TRBJ2-1,TRBV7-9,16,TRBD2,CASSKMTSRSYNEQFF,TGTGCCAGCAGCAAGATGACTAGCCGCTCCTACAATGAGCAGTTCTTC
NA,TRBJ1-2,TRBV19,14,NA,CASSIEAGGYGYTF,TGTGCCAGTAGTATAGAGGCGGGAGGCTATGGCTACACCTTC
NA,TRBJ2-5,TRBV24-1,15,TRBD1,CATSDPGQPQETQYF,TGTGCCACCAGTGACCCGGGACAGCCTCAAGAGACCCAGTACTTC
NA,TRBJ2-7,TRBV5-6,14,TRBD2,CASSLAGGRNEQYF,TGTGCCAGCAGCTTGGCGGGGGGGAGGAACGAGCAGTACTTC
NA,TRBJ2-7,TRBV2,12,TRBD2,CASSASGVEQYF,TGTGCCAGCAGTGCTAGCGGGGTCGAGCAGTACTTC
once,TRBJ2-7,TRBV5-1,15,TRBD2,CASSPSGGSSYEQYF,TGCGCCAGCAGCCCTAGCGGGGGGAGCTCCTACGAGCAGTACTTC
once,TRBJ2-7,TRBV2,19,TRBD1,CASSPPPMMTTGNRNEQYF,TGTGCCAGCAGTCCCCCCCCCATGATGACGACAGGGAATCGCAACGAGCAGTACTTC
NA,TRBJ2-5,TRBV4-1,17,NA,CASSQDRSGMYQETQYF,TGCGCCAGCAGCCAAGATCGGAGCGGAATGTACCAAGAGACCCAGTACTTC
NA,TRBJ2-2,TRBV6-5,14,NA,CASENRVGPGELFF,TGTGCCAGCGAGAACAGGGTTGGCCCCGGGGAGCTGTTTTTT
NA,TRBJ2-3,TRBV5-1,15,TRBD2,CASSLQRGGTDTQYF,TGCGCCAGCAGCCTCCAGCGGGGGGGCACAGATACGCAGTATTTT
NA,TRBJ1-2,TRBV3-1/TRBV3-2,13,TRBD1,CASSQGRQGYDTF,TGTGCCAGCAGCCAAGGTAGACAGGGTTACGACACCTTC
NA,TRBJ2-3,TRBV30,12,NA,CAWTSVSDTQYF,TGTGCCTGGACTAGCGTTTCAGATACGCAGTATTTT
NA,TRBJ1-1,TRBV25-1,15,NA,CASSESGRENTEAFF,TGTGCCAGCAGTGAATCAGGCAGGGAGAACACTGAAGCTTTCTTT
NA,TRBJ1-5,TRBV6-5,14,TRBD1,CASRRTGGNQPQHF,TGTGCCAGCAGACGCACAGGGGGCAATCAGCCCCAGCATTTT